Below, one T cell receptor beta chain is given with its context. Its antigen is unknown. Generated by immunoSEQ multiplex PCR, the TCRdb table keeps only in-frame clones and is missing some. The sample lists some 100,000 clones; under 95% were seen once. The study sampled blood at baseline, cycle 4 day 1, and cycle 7 day 1. The record originates from a study of OX40 agonist ivuxolimab in advanced cancers. Regarding the study as a whole: Within 6 weeks, CD4+ and CD8+ blood T cells expanded clonally at 0.1 to 3.0 mg/kg.

The CDR3 sequence is 11 residues long. Germline-derived CDR1 and CDR2 are SQVTM and ANQGSEA. V lost 7 bases, J lost 3 bases, and 10 bases lay in between. The sequence came from an adult with an advanced solid tumor such as melanoma, head and neck, liver or kidney cancer. The sample was CD4+ or CD8+ T cells sorted from blood, taken in a trial of the OX40 agonist ivuxolimab. V usage is TRBV29-1 and J usage is TRBJ2-7; possible D gene TRBD1, 5 bases. CDR3 DNA sequence: TGCAGCGCCATCGACAGCTACGAGCAGTACTTC. Its translation is CSAIDSYEQYF.